The present T cell receptor (beta chain) was sequenced within a study of glioma-infiltrating T cells after dendritic cell vaccination. This sample's time point: after dendritic cell vaccination, including at tumor progression/relapse. Produced via immunoSEQ multiplex PCR; TCRdb's table is partial and in-frame only. The repertoire holds over 90,000 clones, with roughly 80% as singletons. The material sequenced was blood, taken after dendritic cell vaccination. This receptor was taken from a human donor with glioblastoma.

This chain's CDR3 is CASSKVPQVNQPQHF. The CDR3 coding sequence is TGTGCCAGCAGTAAGGTACCACAGGTGAATCAGCCCCAGCATTTT. The V call is TRBV27, the J call TRBJ1-5; weak D call: TRBD1 (5 bases). Deletions cut 5 bases from V and 4 bases from J, with 15 bases between. The CDR3 has 15 residues. CDR1 is MNHEY, CDR2 SMNVEV, per germline (reference sequence).